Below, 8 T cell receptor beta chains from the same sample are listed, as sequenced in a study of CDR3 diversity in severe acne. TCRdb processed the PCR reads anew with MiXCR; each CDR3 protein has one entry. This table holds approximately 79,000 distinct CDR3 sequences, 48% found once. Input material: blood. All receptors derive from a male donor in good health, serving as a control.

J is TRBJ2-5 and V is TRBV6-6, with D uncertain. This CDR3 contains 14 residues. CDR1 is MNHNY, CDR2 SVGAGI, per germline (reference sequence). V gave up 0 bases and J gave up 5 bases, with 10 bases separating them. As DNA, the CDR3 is TGTGCCAGCAGTTACTCACCGGGTACGGAGACCCAGTACTTC. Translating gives CASSYSPGTETQYF.

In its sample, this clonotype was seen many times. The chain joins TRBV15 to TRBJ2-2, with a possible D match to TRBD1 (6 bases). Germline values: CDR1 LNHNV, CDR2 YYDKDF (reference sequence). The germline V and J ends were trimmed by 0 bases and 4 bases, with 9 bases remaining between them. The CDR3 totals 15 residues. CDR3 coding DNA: TGTGCCACCAGCAGAGACAGGGGCTCCACCGGGGAGCTGTTTTTT. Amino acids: CATSRDRGSTGELFF.

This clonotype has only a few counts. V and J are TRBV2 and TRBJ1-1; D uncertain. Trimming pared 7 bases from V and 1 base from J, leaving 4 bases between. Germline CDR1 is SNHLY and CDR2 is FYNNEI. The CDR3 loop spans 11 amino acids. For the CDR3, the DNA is TGTGCCAGCAACCCGAACACTGAAGCTTTCTTT. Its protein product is CASNPNTEAFF.

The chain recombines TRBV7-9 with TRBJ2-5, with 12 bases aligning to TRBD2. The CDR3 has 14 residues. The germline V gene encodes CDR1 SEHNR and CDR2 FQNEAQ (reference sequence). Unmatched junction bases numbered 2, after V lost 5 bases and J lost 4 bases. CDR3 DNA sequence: TGTGCCAGCAGCCCGGGACTAGCGGGAGAGACCCAGTACTTC. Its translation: CASSPGLAGETQYF.

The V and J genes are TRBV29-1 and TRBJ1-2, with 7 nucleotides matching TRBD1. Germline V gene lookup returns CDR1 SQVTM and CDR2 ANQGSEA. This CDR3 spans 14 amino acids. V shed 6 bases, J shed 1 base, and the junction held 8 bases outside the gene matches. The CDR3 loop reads CSVEPRGVNYGYTF. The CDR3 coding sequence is TGCAGCGTGGAACCCAGGGGGGTTAACTATGGCTACACCTTC.

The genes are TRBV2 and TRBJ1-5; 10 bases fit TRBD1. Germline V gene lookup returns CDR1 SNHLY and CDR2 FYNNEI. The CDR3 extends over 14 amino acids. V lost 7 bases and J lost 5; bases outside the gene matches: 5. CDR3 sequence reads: CASTGQGGYQPQHF. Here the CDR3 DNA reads TGTGCCAGCACTGGACAGGGGGGATATCAGCCCCAGCATTTT.

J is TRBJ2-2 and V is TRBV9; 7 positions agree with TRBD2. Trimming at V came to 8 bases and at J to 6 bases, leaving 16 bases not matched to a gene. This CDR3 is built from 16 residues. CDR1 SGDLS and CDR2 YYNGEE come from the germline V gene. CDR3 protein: CASSIAMGLAAGELFF. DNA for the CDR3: TGTGCCAGTAGTATAGCCATGGGGCTAGCGGCCGGGGAGCTGTTTTTT.

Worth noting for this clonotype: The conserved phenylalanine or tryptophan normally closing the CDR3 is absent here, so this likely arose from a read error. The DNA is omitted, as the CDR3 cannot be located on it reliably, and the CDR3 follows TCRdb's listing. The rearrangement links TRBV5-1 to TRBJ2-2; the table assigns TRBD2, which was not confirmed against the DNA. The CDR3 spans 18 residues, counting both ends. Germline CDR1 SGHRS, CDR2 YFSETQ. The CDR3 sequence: CASSPLAGGPANTGELCS.